These 23 T cell receptor beta chains share one sample of origin, sequenced in a study of human T cells and chemical hapten exposure. TCRdb passed the RACE reads through MiXCR, listing each CDR3 protein once. Of some 250,000 distinct CDR3 sequences in the sample, over 7.5% were seen once. As to time point: pre-sensitization, week 0. Treatment here: therapeutic diphenylcyclopropenone sensitization with weekly scalp DPC. The source was whole blood, collected in connection with sensitization to the hapten diphenylcyclopropenone (DPC). The receptors stem from a man aged 18-30 years with alopecia areata. Some clones in this sample may be carry-over from other donors' samples.

This clonotype was seen only a few times. This chain joins TRBV6-5 and TRBJ2-7, with TRBD1 identical over 9 bases. CDR3 length equals 16 residues. After removal of 0 bases from V and 3 bases from J, the junction contained 6 bases not matched to a gene. CDR1 is MNHEY, CDR2 SVGAGI, per germline. CDR3: CASSYSRGDRVYEQYF. Written as DNA, the CDR3 is TGTGCCAGCAGTTACTCGAGAGGGGACAGGGTCTACGAGCAGTACTTC.

The table lists this clonotype with a few counts. The chain combines TRBV14 with TRBJ2-1, with D hard to call. V lost 4 bases and J lost 1, with 14 bases in between. The CDR3 is made up of 16 amino acids. The germline V gene encodes CDR1 SGHDN and CDR2 FVKESK. CDR3 protein: CASSPERSPSYNEQFF. CDR3 DNA: TGTGCCAGCAGCCCGGAGAGGTCCCCGTCCTACAATGAGCAGTTCTTC.

This clonotype was detected only a few times. The rearrangement joins TRBV7-2 to TRBJ2-5; no clear D gene. The length of the CDR3 is 14 residues. The germline V gene has CDR1 SGHTA and CDR2 FQGNSA. Trimming removed 6 bases at V and 7 bases at J, with 18 bases between. Here the CDR3 reads CASSPYWGSGTQYF. The CDR3 bases are TGTGCCAGCAGTCCCTACTGGGGATCGGGGACCCAGTACTTC.

This chain joins TRBV4-1 and TRBJ1-1; no definite D call. From germline, CDR1 is MGHRA and CDR2 YSYEKL. The V end was cut by 4 bases, the J end by 3 bases, with 12 bases between. This CDR3 is 14 amino acids long. The CDR3 coding sequence is TGCGCCAGCAGCCCTTCGGAGACCTACACTGAAGCTTTCTTT. Amino acids: CASSPSETYTEAFF.

This clonotype was seen ten or more times. The chain employs TRBV7-9 and TRBJ1-2, with 8 bases aligning to TRBD1. Germline values: CDR1 SEHNR, CDR2 FQNEAQ (reference sequence). Losses at the gene ends were 2 bases for V and 1 base for J; bases not matched to a gene: 6. This CDR3 spans 16 amino acids. The CDR3 DNA reads as TGTGCCAGCAGCTTAACAGGGGGATCGTTTAACTATGGCTACACCTTC. The encoded protein is CASSLTGGSFNYGYTF. Variable domain in full (rest from reference TRBV7-9 and TRBJ1-2): DTGVSQNPRHKITKRGQNVTFRCDPISEHNRLYWYRQTLGQGPEFLTYFQNEAQLEKSRLLSDRFSAERPKGSFSTLEIQRTEQGDSAMYLCASSLTGGSFNYGYTFGSGTRLTVV.

This clonotype has a handful of counts. The chain employs TRBV9 and TRBJ2-3; 8 nucleotides line up with TRBD2. Losses at the gene ends were 0 bases for V and 2 bases for J; bases not matched to a gene: 5. This CDR3 region has 16 residues. CDR1 and CDR2 from the germline V gene are SGDLS and YYNGEE. For the CDR3, the DNA is TGTGCCAGCAGCGTAGGAGCGGGGGATCTCACAGATACGCAGTATTTT. This encodes CASSVGAGDLTDTQYF.

This clonotype was seen at least ten times. The rearrangement uses TRBV27 and TRBJ2-7; 7 bases agree with TRBD1. The CDR3 contains 16 residues. With 5 bases clipped from V and 0 bases from J, the junction kept 10 bases outside the gene matches. Germline values: CDR1 MNHEY, CDR2 SMNVEV (reference sequence). The CDR3 region has the DNA TGTGCCAGCAGTCCAAACAGGGGTCATTTCTCCTACGAGCAGTACGTC. Its protein is CASSPNRGHFSYEQYV.

This chain links TRBV6-1 with TRBJ1-3, with D perhaps TRBD1 (5 bases). Trimming removed 4 bases at V and 4 bases at J, with 11 bases between. Germline V gene data show CDR1 as MNHNS and CDR2 as SASEGT. The CDR3 has 14 residues. CDR3 amino acids: CASSARDVGNTIYF. The CDR3 DNA reads TGTGCCAGCAGTGCGCGGGACGTAGGAAACACCATATATTTT.

This clonotype has a handful of counts. The V and J genes are TRBV7-9 and TRBJ1-4; D gene unclear. This CDR3 spans 15 amino acids. Trimming left V 5 bases short and J 0 bases short, with 10 bases between. Germline lookup yields CDR1 SEHNR and CDR2 FQNEAQ (reference sequence). The CDR3 DNA follows: TGTGCCAGCAGCACATCCAGGACAACTAATGAAAAACTGTTTTTT. This encodes CASSTSRTTNEKLFF.

The CDR3 here is CASSLGPLSLHF. The CDR3 DNA follows: TGTGCCAGCAGCTTGGGGCCCTTGTCCCTCCACTTT. This chain links TRBV5-6 with TRBJ1-6; unclear D gene. The CDR3 is made up of 12 amino acids. Trimming left V 0 bases short and J 14 bases short, with 9 bases between. The germline V gene encodes CDR1 SGHDT and CDR2 YYEEEE.

This clonotype was seen a few times. This chain links TRBV7-3 with TRBJ2-2, with D possibly being TRBD2 (6 bases). This CDR3 contains 16 residues. Trimming shortened V by 3 bases and J by 4 bases, and 15 bases separated the two germline ends. Per germline, CDR1 SGHTA and CDR2 FQGTGA. The CDR3 DNA sequence: TGTGCCAGCAGCTTTCCGGCAGGGCGGGGCACCGGGGAGCTGTTTTTT. It codes for CASSFPAGRGTGELFF.

The rearrangement links TRBV12-3 or TRBV12-4 to TRBJ1-2; D is undetermined. This CDR3 is built from 14 residues. V lost 0 bases and J lost 0, with 5 bases in between. DNA of the CDR3: TGTGCCAGCAGTTTAGCGCGGTCTAACTATGGCTACACCTTC. It encodes CASSLARSNYGYTF.

This clonotype has more than one count but fewer than ten. This chain's CDR3 is CASSSDFSNQPQHF. DNA of the CDR3: TGTGCCAGCAGCTCGGACTTTAGCAATCAGCCCCAGCATTTT. The genes are TRBV7-2 and TRBJ1-5; D uncertain. Trimming took off 4 bases at V and 0 bases at J, with 7 bases between the two ends. Germline loops: CDR1 SGHTA, CDR2 FQGNSA. This CDR3 spans 14 amino acids.

This clonotype was detected a few times. The genes are TRBV20-1 and TRBJ2-7; TRBD2 is a possible D gene (5 bases). V shed 6 bases and J shed 1 base, with 13 bases lying between them. The CDR3 has 13 amino acids. The V gene's germline CDR1 is DFQATT and CDR2 SNEGSKA (reference sequence). The CDR3 coding sequence is TGCAGTGCCGGGCGACTATCATCCTACGAGCAGTACTTC. Its protein product is CSAGRLSSYEQYF.

The rearrangement uses TRBV7-2 and TRBJ2-1, with 7 positions matching TRBD1. This CDR3 has 15 amino acids. The V segment lost 5 bases and the J segment 6 bases; nucleotides outside the gene matches: 10. Germline V CDR1 and CDR2: SGHTA, FQGNSA. The CDR3 sequence: CASSPMGQRVNEQFF. The CDR3, as DNA: TGTGCCAGCAGCCCGATGGGACAGCGTGTCAATGAGCAGTTCTTC.

In nucleotides, the CDR3 is TGTGCCAGCAGTTACTCGCCCGGGTACAGCAGCACAGATACGCAGTATTTT. Translated, it gives CASSYSPGYSSTDTQYF. This rearrangement joins TRBV6-2 or TRBV6-3 to TRBJ2-3; D gene ambiguous. Trimming removed 0 bases at V and 0 bases at J, with 13 bases between. Germline CDR1 MNHEY, CDR2 SVGEGT. The CDR3 covers 17 residues.

This clonotype occurred many times. The chain is built from TRBV5-5 and TRBJ1-1; D is uncertain. Germline V CDR1 and CDR2: SGHKS, YYEKEE (reference sequence). Trimming stripped 0 bases from V and 4 bases from J, with 7 bases between. CDR3 size: 13 residues. The CDR3 spells CASSLVRSTEAFF. CDR3 coding DNA: TGTGCCAGCAGCTTGGTGAGATCCACTGAAGCTTTCTTT. The whole variable domain, remainder taken from reference TRBV5-5 and TRBJ1-1, is DAGVTQSPTHLIKTRGQQVTLRCSPISGHKSVSWYQQVLGQGPQFIFQYYEKEERGRGNFPDRFSARQFPNYSSELNVNALLLGDSALYLCASSLVRSTEAFFGQGTRLTVV.

This clonotype was found many times. The chain joins TRBV20-1 to TRBJ1-3; D gene uncertain. Between the trimmed V and J ends, which lost 3 bases and 1 base, there was a span of 7 bases. The germline gives CDR1 DFQATT, CDR2 SNEGSKA (reference sequence). The CDR3 covers 13 residues. The CDR3 here is CSARSGSGNTIYF. In DNA, the CDR3 is TGCAGTGCTAGGTCGGGTTCTGGAAACACCATATATTTT.

There are a few counts of this clonotype. The V call is TRBV6-1, the J call TRBJ1-1, with D unclear. The CDR3 is made up of 15 amino acids. V was shortened by 0 bases and J by 0 bases, with 8 bases between the two germline ends. Looked up from germline, CDR1 is MNHNS and CDR2 is SASEGT. Written as DNA, the CDR3 is TGTGCCAGCAGTGAAGCCAGAGTACTGAACACTGAAGCTTTCTTT. Protein sequence: CASSEARVLNTEAFF.

This clonotype was seen a few times. The J gene is TRBJ1-6, the V gene TRBV4-3, with D perhaps TRBD1 (6 bases). The length of the CDR3 is 15 residues. The V gene's germline CDR1 is LGHNA and CDR2 YSLEER. Trimming left V 0 bases short and J 5 bases short, with 8 bases between. As DNA, the CDR3 is TGCGCCAGCAGCCAAGAGACAGGCCATAATTCACCCCTCCACTTT. Amino acid sequence: CASSQETGHNSPLHF.

This clonotype appeared many times. The chain has TRBV5-1 and TRBJ2-1; TRBD2 matches 8 bases. V gave up 10 bases and J gave up 2 bases; unmatched junction bases: 11. The CDR3 spans 15 residues. Germline lookup yields CDR1 SGHRS and CDR2 YFSETQ. The CDR3 loop reads CASRGAGGPYNEQFF. DNA of the CDR3: TGCGCCTCGCGTGGGGCGGGGGGCCCCTACAATGAGCAGTTCTTC.

This clonotype turned up a few times. The chain couples TRBV4-1 to TRBJ2-7; 8 bases fit TRBD1. The V and J ends lost 0 bases and 3 bases, in that order; junction bases with no gene match: 1. Germline V lookup: CDR1 MGHRA, CDR2 YSYEKL. The CDR3 totals 14 residues. The chain's CDR3 is CASSQDRGLYEQYF. CDR3 nucleotides: TGCGCCAGCAGCCAAGACAGGGGGCTCTACGAGCAGTACTTC.

In this sample, this clonotype turned up many times. This sequence joins TRBV12-3 or TRBV12-4 and TRBJ2-7; either TRBD1 or TRBD2 may fit D (6 bases each). The CDR3 totals 16 residues. Trimming removed 3 bases at V and 0 bases at J, with 15 bases between. The CDR3 reads CASSFNGGTSSYEQYV. The CDR3 nucleotides are TGTGCCAGCAGTTTTAACGGGGGCACAAGCTCCTACGAGCAGTACGTC.